The entry below describes one T cell receptor (beta chain). The antigen remains undetermined. Some clones are missing from TCRdb's copy, which holds only in-frame ones; the method was immunoSEQ multiplex PCR. The sample shows approximately 28,000 clones, about 90% of them seen only once. Germline V lookup: CDR1 SGHTA, CDR2 FQGNSA. The CDR3 covers 16 residues. Losses at the gene ends were 1 base for V and 0 bases for J; bases not matched to a gene: 3. The source of the sample is a study of T cells in localized non-small cell lung cancer. Whole-study results and caveats: Researchers found a median approximately 55 of the top 100 tumor clones in adjacent lung.

The input for sequencing was peripheral blood mononuclear cells, taken before any cancer treatment. The chain links TRBV7-2 to TRBJ2-3, with 8 bases identical to TRBD2. The TCR sequence derives from a woman aged 35 to 69 with stage III lung adenocarcinoma. CDR3 protein: CASSLGPSGSTDTQYF. CDR3 DNA sequence: TGTGCCAGCAGCTTAGGACCTAGCGGGAGCACAGATACGCAGTATTTT.